This TCR beta chain was found in a study of T cell responses to AZD1222 COVID-19 vaccine (dated by TCRdb to the early 2020s). About the full investigation: TCR sequencing covered 230 or so trial participants: nearly 210 given two doses of AZD1222 and around 25 given two doses of MenACWY control vaccine. Enrollment into the trials was organized by age into subgroups of 18-55, 56-69 and 70-plus years, and those subgroups contained about 160, 30 and 59 TCR-sequenced participants, respectively.

Overall study outcomes, separate from this receptor: The vaccine-associated CD4 TCRs covered the entire spike protein, and the dominant responses fell in regions 160-218 and 743-854. In the small 56-69-year group, the increase in depth fell short of significance, most likely because of low power. No day 14 peak-response samples were available, so repertoires were characterized only after the peak T cell response. After two AZD1222 doses, both the breadth and the depth of spike-specific TCRs were significantly higher than at day 0 and than in MenACWY recipients. Most participants were white British and females outnumbered males, and the authors suggested that clonal diversity may have been underestimated. Nearly half of unique spike-specific TCRs reportedly recognized epitopes outside regions mutated in the B.1.351 and B.1.1.7 variants. Conclusions about previously exposed vaccinees are limited, since just five to seven AZD1222 recipients were seropositive for SARS-CoV-2 at baseline.

The time point label here, explained by the study, means: about 28 days (+/-7) after the second vaccine dose. Because spike-specific TCR depth and breadth did not differ between the two schedules, AZD1222 recipients who got a second dose at roughly 4 weeks were pooled with those who got a second dose at roughly 12 weeks. Vaccinee samples were obtained from the UK trials COV001 and COV002, which included a single-blind randomized controlled phase 2/3 trial of AZD1222 (ChAdOx1 nCoV-19) in healthy adults. Trial participant PBMC samples were collected at day 0 and day 28 after the second dose for TCRbeta chain sequencing. Comment on this clone: Its specific antigen is unknown. Base qualities are not provided; no much larger clone lies one nucleotide away.

The CDR3 regions of human TCRbeta chains were analyzed by immunosequencing. Turning to the authors' computational methods: TCRs in the repertoires were compared against a reference library of SARS-CoV-2-specific TCRs that had been generated with the MIRA antigen-specificity platform. Breadth meant the fraction of unique TCRs that were SARS-CoV-2-associated, whereas depth meant the fraction of total T cells that were SARS-CoV-2-associated. Using the MIRA data, each spike-specific TCR was assigned both to the spike region to which the TCR was reactive and to a CD4 or CD8 class. Log10-transformed breadth and depth values were compared by one-way ANOVA with Sidak's multiple comparisons tests. Not all clones reach the TCRdb copy of this immuneACCESS table, which keeps in-frame sequences only. Checked studies attribute under half of the gap to unresolved V genes and leave the rest unexplained. The V and J calls and the clone size are those of that table, but D and trimming were determined from the DNA. For this sample there are some 130,000 clones; roughly 91% appear just once. Around 1% of the sample goes to the ten largest clones.

This clonotype was sampled from an adult who received the AZD1222 COVID-19 vaccine. Sequenced here: peripheral blood, sampled 28 days after the second AZD1222 dose.

The encoded CDR3 is CASSTLGGFATEAFF. The sequence in DNA is TGTGCCAGCAGTACACTAGGGGGCTTTGCCACTGAAGCTTTCTTT. In this chain, TRBV6-5 is recombined with TRBJ1-1; 7 bases in between match TRBD1. Compared with germline, V lacks 5 bases and J lacks 4 bases; bases without a gene match: 10. The cysteine opens and the phenylalanine closes a CDR3 of 15 amino acids. Just the 45-base CDR3 DNA is kept, in frame starting at base 1. The germline V gene yields MNHEY for CDR1 and SVGAGI for CDR2.